This T cell receptor (beta chain) was obtained from a study of T cells in Graves' hyperthyroidism and ophthalmopathy. This clonotype occurred many times. Amplification yielded TCR beta CDR3 regions, with RNA transcripts as the source. The HTBI primer set drove a first-round RT-PCR of the TCR CDR3. Each CDR3 protein gets one entry after TCRdb re-called the multiplex PCR reads with MiXCR. The sample consists of approximately 490,000 distinct CDR3 sequences, about 22% of them appearing once. With V trimmed by 5 bases and J by 0 bases, 12 bases remained unmatched. Germline V gene sequence: CDR1 MDHEN, CDR2 SYDVKM. This CDR3 is 20 amino acids long.

The sample was blood. This TCR was recovered from a woman between 65 and 79 years old with Graves' ophthalmopathy. The chain uses TRBV28 and TRBJ2-1; 14 nucleotides align to TRBD2. CDR3 DNA: TGTGCCAGCAGTCCATCCGGGACTAGCGGGAGTACGAGCTCCTACAATGAGCAGTTCTTC. This translates into CASSPSGTSGSTSSYNEQFF.